One and the same sample provided the 32 T cell receptor beta chains below, sequenced in a study of human versus mouse CDR3 diversity and MHC coevolution. Method: immunoSEQ multiplex PCR; TCRdb's copy keeps in-frame clones and lacks some. The sample includes tens of thousands of clones, approximately 92% of them seen just once. The sample taken for sequencing was naive CD4+ T cells from blood. As for subset: CD45RO-negative CD62L-positive naive CD4 T cells. These TCRs come from a person between 25 and 70 years old in good health.

The chain is built from TRBV6-4 and TRBJ1-1, with D possibly matching TRBD1 (6 bases). Germline assignment: CDR1 MRHNA and CDR2 SNTAGT. V shed 4 bases and J shed 2 bases, with 11 bases lying between them. The CDR3 spans 14 residues. The CDR3 DNA sequence: TGTGCCAGCAGTGCGGGGACATTCAACACTGAAGCTTTCTTT. Translated: CASSAGTFNTEAFF.

The CDR3 DNA reads TGTGCCAGCAGCCGCGCAGGGGGCAACACTGAAGCTTTCTTT. It is translated as CASSRAGGNTEAFF. V usage is TRBV9 and J usage is TRBJ1-1, with 8 positions matching TRBD1. The ends lost 4 bases at V and 2 bases at J; junction bases unmatched: 4. This CDR3 has 14 residues. Germline CDR1 and CDR2: SGDLS and YYNGEE.

This chain uses TRBV27 with TRBJ1-4, with no clear D. The V gene lost 3 bases and the J gene lost 3 bases, with 17 bases spanning the gap. The length of the CDR3 is 17 residues. Looked up from germline, CDR1 is MNHEY and CDR2 is SMNVEV (reference sequence). As DNA, the CDR3 is TGTGCCAGCAGTTTTAGAGCTCAAACAGTTCCTAATGAAAAACTGTTTTTT. Encoded protein: CASSFRAQTVPNEKLFF.

The genes are TRBV7-3 and TRBJ2-4; weak D call: TRBD1 (7 bases). Germline loops: CDR1 SGHTA, CDR2 FQGTGA. Trimming cost V 5 bases and J 8 bases, with 16 bases left between them. The CDR3 is 14 residues long. The CDR3 spells CASSLDREEDIQYF. The CDR3 nucleotides read TGTGCCAGCAGCCTCGACAGGGAGGAGGACATTCAGTACTTC.

The chain carries TRBV5-1 and TRBJ2-4; D is possibly TRBD2 (7 bases). CDR3 length: 12 amino acids. With 7 bases removed from V and 8 bases from J, the gap between germline ends came to 13 bases. CDR1 is SGHRS, CDR2 YFSETQ, per germline. The CDR3 is CASGEGGDIQYF. The CDR3 bases are TGCGCCAGCGGGGAGGGGGGAGACATTCAGTACTTC.

V is TRBV6-5 and J is TRBJ2-7; TRBD2 is a possible D gene (6 bases). Per germline, CDR1 MNHEY and CDR2 SVGAGI. CDR3 length: 12 amino acids. The V and J ends lost 7 bases and 5 bases respectively, with 12 bases between them. The CDR3 nucleotides read TGTGCCAGCACGGGCGGGGTAAACGAGCAGTACTTC. Translation gives CASTGGVNEQYF.

The gene calls are TRBV7-9 and TRBJ2-7; D remains ambiguous. The CDR3 extends over 13 amino acids. V lost 5 bases to trimming and J lost 9 bases, with 17 bases between them. Germline lookup yields CDR1 SEHNR and CDR2 FQNEAQ (reference sequence). As DNA, the CDR3 is TGTGCCAGCAGCCCCGCTGGAGTTAGTGGGCAGTACTTC. This gives the protein CASSPAGVSGQYF.

The V call is TRBV7-4, the J call TRBJ2-3, with a tentative D call TRBD1 (6 bases). The CDR3 is 16 amino acids. The V gene's germline CDR1 is SGHVT and CDR2 SQSDAQ. V was clipped by 3 bases and J by 2 bases, with 15 bases between them. DNA of the CDR3: TGTGCCAGCAGCTTTAATAGGGACAAGGACACAGATACGCAGTATTTT. Residues: CASSFNRDKDTDTQYF.

A few counts support this clone. The same CDR3 also results from other DNA sequences found in this sample. CDR3 bases: TGTGCCAGCAGCTTAAGGGCTAGCACAGATACGCAGTATTTT. Amino acids: CASSLRASTDTQYF. The chain uses TRBV7-3 and TRBJ2-3, with no clear D. This CDR3 contains 14 residues. The germline CDR1 and CDR2 sequences are SGHTA and FQGTGA. The V gene lost 1 base and the J gene lost 0 bases, with 5 bases spanning the gap.

This chain links TRBV18 with TRBJ2-7; D might be TRBD2 (6 bases). CDR3 size: 16 residues. Trimming took 3 bases from V and 3 from J, leaving 18 bases between them. Germline CDR1 reads KGHSH; CDR2 reads LQKENI. In DNA, the CDR3 is TGTGCCAGCTCACCCCCCGGTTACGGAGGGGACTACGAGCAGTACTTC. Its protein is CASSPPGYGGDYEQYF.

This chain uses TRBV30 with TRBJ2-1; 12 nucleotides match TRBD2. CDR3 length equals 14 residues. Germline V gene lookup returns CDR1 GTSNPN and CDR2 SVGIG (reference sequence). Germline trimming cut 6 bases from V and 10 bases from J; bases unmatched to any gene: 10. DNA for the CDR3: TGTGCCTGCACACCGACTAGCGGGAGCACAGAGCAGTTCTTC. This encodes CACTPTSGSTEQFF. The whole variable domain, filled in from reference TRBV30 and TRBJ2-1, reads SQTIHQWPATLVQPVGSPLSLECTVEGTSNPNLYWYRQAAGRGLQLLFYSVGIGQISSEVPQNLSASRPQDRQFILSSKKLLLSDSGFYLCACTPTSGSTEQFFGPGTRLTVL.

This clone has only one observation. This sample also contains other DNA sequences that code for the same CDR3. The chain links TRBV19 to TRBJ1-2; TRBD1 is a possible D gene (5 bases). Trimming took 3 bases from V and 0 from J, leaving 17 bases between them. The CDR3 sequence is 17 residues long. CDR1 LNHDA and CDR2 SQIVND come from the germline V gene (reference sequence). CDR3 bases: TGTGCCAGTAGTATCCCCACATCGACAGTTACTAACTATGGCTACACCTTC. It codes for CASSIPTSTVTNYGYTF. The full variable domain, rest sourced from reference TRBV19 and TRBJ1-2, is DGGITQSPKYLFRKEGQNVTLSCEQNLNHDAMYWYRQDPGQGLRLIYYSQIVNDFQKGDIAEGYSVSREKKESFPLTVTSAQKNPTAFYLCASSIPTSTVTNYGYTFGSGTRLTVV.

This clone was counted once. CDR3 nucleotides: TGTGCCAGCAGCCTAGGCGCTAGCGGAGGGCATGAGCAGTTCTTC. It specifies CASSLGASGGHEQFF. J is TRBJ2-1 and V is TRBV14, with TRBD2 matching over 7 bases. V shed 4 bases, J shed 8 bases, and the junction held 11 bases outside the gene matches. The CDR3 length is 15 residues. The germline gives CDR1 SGHDN, CDR2 FVKESK.

The chain has TRBV29-1 and TRBJ2-5; 8 bases map to TRBD2. This CDR3 contains 12 residues. Germline V CDR1 and CDR2: SQVTM, ANQGSEA. With V trimmed by 1 base and J by 5 bases, 0 bases remained unmatched. The CDR3 sequence: CSVEAGGETQYF. In DNA, the CDR3 is TGCAGCGTTGAAGCGGGGGGGGAGACCCAGTACTTC.

The chain links TRBV5-4 to TRBJ1-2, with D unresolved. There are 15 residues in the CDR3. Per the germline V gene, CDR1 is SGHNT and CDR2 is YYREEE (reference sequence). V lost 1 base to trimming and J lost 4 bases, with 14 bases between them. CDR3 in amino acids: CASSLRSSLLYGYTF. In nucleotides, the CDR3 is TGTGCCAGCAGCTTGAGAAGCTCCCTGCTCTATGGCTACACCTTC.

The chain couples TRBV27 to TRBJ1-2, with a possible D match to TRBD1 (6 bases). The germline CDR1 and CDR2 sequences are MNHEY and SMNVEV (reference sequence). Trimming took 4 bases from V and 5 from J, leaving 14 bases between them. This CDR3 spans 14 amino acids. CDR3 in DNA: TGTGCCAGCAGTTCCGATAAGACAGGATATGGCTACACCTTC. This translates into CASSSDKTGYGYTF.

The chain combines TRBV30 with TRBJ2-6; D ambiguous. CDR1 is GTSNPN and CDR2 is SVGIG in the germline V gene (reference sequence). V was shortened by 4 bases and J by 0 bases, with 7 bases between the two germline ends. The CDR3 length is 14 residues. The CDR3 loop reads CAWTVTSGANVLTF. In DNA form, the CDR3 reads TGTGCCTGGACAGTAACCTCTGGGGCCAACGTCCTGACTTTC.

This clone was seen a single time. The V gene is TRBV28, the J gene TRBJ1-2; 7 bases are a match to TRBD1. V was clipped by 10 bases and J by 8 bases; unmatched bases: 10. The CDR3 is 12 amino acids. Germline CDR1 reads MDHEN; CDR2 reads SYDVKM. CDR3 nucleotides: TGTGCCACGGGAAGACAGGGCGGCGGCTACACCTTC. It translates to CATGRQGGGYTF.

CDR3 nucleotides: TGTGCCAGCAGCGTGAGAGGGGGTAGTAATGAGCAGTTCTTC. Residues: CASSVRGGSNEQFF. The gene calls are TRBV9 and TRBJ2-1; weak D call: TRBD1 (6 bases). V lost 2 bases to trimming and J lost 7 bases, with 13 bases between them. There are 14 residues in the CDR3. CDR1 is SGDLS and CDR2 is YYNGEE in the germline V gene.

The genes are TRBV21-1 and TRBJ2-1; the table names TRBD1, a call not compared with the DNA. TRBV21-1 is a pseudogene locus. CDR3 length equals 20 residues. In nucleotides, the CDR3 is TGTGCCAGCAGCAAACGTGGAGGAGGACAGGGCTTACCCTCCTACAATGAGCAGTTCTTC. Protein sequence: CASSKRGGGQGLPSYNEQFF.

The chain is built from TRBV30 and TRBJ2-7; D not resolved. There are 14 residues in the CDR3. Trimming pared 2 bases from V and 3 bases from J, leaving 14 bases between. The germline V gene has CDR1 GTSNPN and CDR2 SVGIG (reference sequence). In DNA, the CDR3 is TGTGCCTGGAGTACATCTCCCATAATCTACGAGCAGTACTTC. This translates into CAWSTSPIIYEQYF.

The J gene is TRBJ1-5, the V gene TRBV28, with 9 bases that match TRBD1. The germline V gene encodes CDR1 MDHEN and CDR2 SYDVKM. The CDR3 runs to 15 residues. Germline trimming cut 3 bases from V and 6 bases from J; bases unmatched to any gene: 6. CDR3 amino acids: CASSLGTGRTQPQHF. DNA of the CDR3: TGTGCCAGCAGTTTGGGGACAGGGAGGACTCAGCCCCAGCATTTT.

The rearrangement uses TRBV6-1 and TRBJ2-5, with D perhaps TRBD2 (6 bases). Germline loops: CDR1 MNHNS, CDR2 SASEGT. V gave up 3 bases and J gave up 5 bases, with 13 bases separating them. The CDR3 has 14 residues. CDR3 in amino acids: CASSDIGGGETQYF. DNA for the CDR3: TGTGCCAGCAGTGATATAGGTGGAGGGGAGACCCAGTACTTC.

This clone was seen a single time. V usage is TRBV28 and J usage is TRBJ2-3, with 8 bases fitting TRBD1. The V gene's germline CDR1 is MDHEN and CDR2 SYDVKM. After removal of 5 bases from V and 1 base from J, the junction contained 2 bases not matched to a gene. The CDR3 totals 14 residues. CDR3 nucleotide sequence: TGTGCCAGCAGTGTGACAGGGGGCACAGATACGCAGTATTTT. Its protein is CASSVTGGTDTQYF.

This chain connects TRBV5-4 to TRBJ2-2, with 9 bases aligning to TRBD1. The CDR3 is 15 amino acids. Germline values: CDR1 SGHNT, CDR2 YYREEE (reference sequence). Trimming at V came to 2 bases and at J to 5 bases, leaving 4 bases not matched to a gene. CDR3 sequence: CASSFDRGSTGELFF. The CDR3 bases are TGTGCCAGCAGCTTCGACAGGGGGAGTACCGGGGAGCTGTTTTTT. Combining the CDR3 with reference TRBV5-4 and TRBJ2-2 gives the whole variable domain ETGVTQSPTHLIKTRGQQVTLRCSSQSGHNTVSWYQQALGQGPQFIFQYYREEENGRGNFPPRFSGLQFPNYSSELNVNALELDDSALYLCASSFDRGSTGELFFGEGSRLTVL.

This chain uses TRBV6-5 with TRBJ2-7; 8 bases agree with TRBD2. CDR1 is MNHEY, CDR2 SVGAGI, per germline. V lost 6 bases, J lost 3 bases, and 10 bases stayed unmatched. The CDR3 contains 15 residues. The CDR3 reads CASSPGTSAFYEQYF. In DNA form, the CDR3 reads TGTGCCAGCAGCCCCGGGACTAGTGCGTTCTACGAGCAGTACTTC.

As to this clone: Other DNA sequences of this sample code for an identical CDR3. V and J are TRBV30 and TRBJ1-2; 7 nucleotides match TRBD1. This CDR3 is 13 amino acids long. The V gene's germline CDR1 is GTSNPN and CDR2 SVGIG (reference sequence). The J segment lost 8 bases and the V segment lost 0 bases, leaving 6 bases of the junction unmatched. The CDR3 nucleotides read TGTGCCTGGAGTGTATTAGGGGGCGGGGGCTACACCTTC. Its translation: CAWSVLGGGGYTF.

CDR3 DNA sequence: TGTGCCAGCAGTGTACGGATGCGGGAGACCCAGTACTTC. Translation: CASSVRMRETQYF. The rearrangement joins TRBV27 to TRBJ2-5; D gene unclear. Trimming removed 5 bases at V and 5 bases at J, with 12 bases between. The germline CDR1 and CDR2 sequences are MNHEY and SMNVEV (reference sequence). CDR3 length equals 13 residues.

This clone was counted once. The chain employs TRBV6-6 and TRBJ1-1, with D possibly being TRBD1 (5 bases). The CDR3 totals 15 residues. The V and J ends lost 1 base and 1 base respectively, with 10 bases between them. Per the germline V gene, CDR1 is MNHNY and CDR2 is SVGAGI (reference sequence). The CDR3: CASSYLGLTNTEAFF. For the CDR3, the DNA is TGTGCCAGCAGTTACTTGGGACTTACGAACACTGAAGCTTTCTTT.

This clone was seen just once. The chain joins TRBV5-6 to TRBJ2-7; 12 bases are shared with TRBD2. The length of the CDR3 is 16 residues. Per germline, CDR1 SGHDT and CDR2 YYEEEE. V trimming: 5 bases; J trimming: 4 bases; junction bases outside the gene matches: 10. For the CDR3, the DNA is TGTGCCAGCAGTTCCGGGACTAGCGGGTTTAGGTACGAGCAGTACTTC. This translates into CASSSGTSGFRYEQYF.

This clone has a single count. This sequence joins TRBV27 and TRBJ1-1; TRBD1 is a possible D gene (6 bases). Per germline, CDR1 MNHEY and CDR2 SMNVEV (reference sequence). The length of the CDR3 is 16 residues. V was trimmed by 5 bases and J by 4 bases, leaving 20 bases between them. CDR3: CASSLALGTSITEAFF. In DNA form, the CDR3 reads TGTGCCAGCAGTCTTGCTTTAGGGACATCGATCACTGAAGCTTTCTTT.

This clone was seen just once. This chain uses TRBV5-1 with TRBJ2-5, with D perhaps TRBD2 (6 bases). Per germline, CDR1 SGHRS and CDR2 YFSETQ. The CDR3 spans 16 residues. The V end was cut by 0 bases, the J end by 5 bases, with 17 bases between. The chain's CDR3 is CASSLGSSGVWETQYF. The CDR3 nucleotides are TGCGCCAGCAGCTTGGGTTCGTCGGGGGTTTGGGAGACCCAGTACTTC.